This T cell receptor beta chain appears in the sequencing data of a study of blood T cell repertoires in COVID-19. Background on the study: The study drew acute and convalescent COVID-19 samples from the United States, Italy and Spain.

Germline V lookup: CDR1 SGHTS, CDR2 YDEGEE. The CDR3 sequence is 15 residues long. J was trimmed by 5 bases and V by 0 bases; bases with no gene match: 5. Per the study methods: By means of reference gene primer amplification, nucleated cell counts were estimated. The table came from immunoSEQ multiplex PCR; TCRdb's copy has only in-frame clones and leaves some out. The V and J calls and clone size were taken over from that table, and D and trimming were inferred from the DNA. The sample has around 240,000 clones; around 84% are singletons. The rearrangement links TRBV5-8 to TRBJ2-1, with 7 nucleotides matching TRBD1. Sequencing used peripheral blood. This receptor was taken from a man in his forties with acute or convalescent COVID-19. CDR3 protein: CASSLVGGVNNEQFF. The CDR3 DNA follows: TGTGCCAGCAGCTTGGTAGGGGGCGTGAACAATGAGCAGTTCTTC.